This T cell receptor beta chain is drawn from a study of control samples from healthy donors and cancer patients. The method was immunoSEQ multiplex PCR; TCRdb's version includes in-frame clones alone and lacks a portion of them. The repertoire holds 170,000 or so clones, over 85% seen once, with 1.4% in the top ten. This CDR3 has 15 amino acids. Germline V gives CDR1 ENHRY, CDR2 SYGVKD. V was clipped by 6 bases and J by 4 bases, with 16 bases between them. Input material: blood. The rearrangement joins TRBV10-3 to TRBJ2-1; D may be TRBD1 or TRBD2 (6 bases each). The receptor comes from a man aged 25 to 40 in good health. CDR3 nucleotides: TGTGCCATCAGAGAGAGCGGAGGGGGGTACAATGAGCAGTTCTTC. Protein: CAIRESGGGYNEQFF.